Following are 4 T cell receptor beta chains from one sample sequenced in a study of metastatic and nonmetastatic thyroid tumors. Using MiXCR, TCRdb re-called clones from the PCR reads. Of approximately 9,600 clones in the sample, around 33% are singletons; the top ten hold around 4.8%. Thyroid surgery was performed in patients who had received no treatment beforehand. The sequenced material came from tumor tissue. The receptors shown here come from a female donor with papillary thyroid cancer or a benign thyroid nodule (not recorded which). Some clones in this sample may be carry-over from other donors' samples.

This clone was seen ten or more times. V gene TRBV7-9 combines with J gene TRBJ2-3; D is unclear. The germline V gene encodes CDR1 SEHNR and CDR2 FQNEAQ (reference sequence). V lost 0 bases to trimming and J lost 1 base, with 11 bases between them. The CDR3 loop spans 16 amino acids. The CDR3 loop reads CASSLAHGSGTDTQYF. The DNA of the CDR3 is TGTGCCAGCAGCTTAGCGCACGGATCGGGCACAGATACGCAGTATTTT. Full variable domain (outside the CDR3, taken from reference TRBV7-9 and TRBJ2-3): DTGVSQNPRHKITKRGQNVTFRCDPISEHNRLYWYRQTLGQGPEFLTYFQNEAQLEKSRLLSDRFSAERPKGSFSTLEIQRTEQGDSAMYLCASSLAHGSGTDTQYFGPGTRLTVL.

Concerning this clone: Its ends do not fully match the called genes, so a read error is possible. Additional DNA sequences in this sample encode the identical CDR3. The chain combines TRBV28 with TRBJ2-7, with 8 nucleotides matching TRBD2. CDR1 MDHEN and CDR2 SYDVKM come from the germline V gene. CDR3 length: 15 amino acids. CDR3 amino acids: CASRSTSGVSYERYF. The CDR3 coding sequence is TGTGCCAGCAGATCTACTAGCGGTGTTTCCTACGAGCGGTACTTC. The full variable domain, completed using reference TRBV28 and TRBJ2-7, is DVKVTQSSRYLVKRTGEKVFLECVQDMDHENMFWYRQDPGLGLRLIYFSYDVKMKEKGDIPEGYSVSREKKERFSLILESASTNQTSMYLCASRSTSGVSYERYFGPGTRLTVT.

The chain links TRBV30 to TRBJ1-6; perhaps TRBD1 as D (5 bases). CDR1 GTSNPN and CDR2 SVGIG come from the germline V gene (reference sequence). This CDR3 is 16 amino acids long. V lost 5 bases and J 11 bases, leaving 25 bases between the germline ends. The DNA of the CDR3 is TGTGCCTGGGGATGGGGCGCTCGAACAGGCGCGACACCCCTCCACTTT. Translating it yields CAWGWGARTGATPLHF.

In this sample, this clone turned up a few times. The chain couples TRBV20-1 to TRBJ2-7; D ambiguous. The V and J ends lost 6 bases and 0 bases respectively, with 21 bases between them. CDR3 size: 16 residues. Looked up from germline, CDR1 is DFQATT and CDR2 is SNEGSKA (reference sequence). The CDR3 reads CSAPEYPTRSSYEQYF. CDR3 bases: TGCAGTGCCCCGGAATATCCTACCCGGAGCTCCTACGAGCAGTACTTC.